The clone carrying this T cell receptor beta chain came up once. The table came from immunoSEQ multiplex PCR; TCRdb's copy has only in-frame clones and leaves some out. The sample holds 250,000 to 300,000 clones; around 90% are singletons and the top ten take less than 2%. Participants were aged about 18 to 100 years from some 24 US areas. Among Cohort 3 donors, those recovered had two negative PCRs, clearance, or symptom resolution. This entry is derived from a study of blood T cell repertoires in COVID-19. The CDR3 loop spans 14 amino acids. Trimming removed 3 bases at V and 4 bases at J, with 12 bases between. Germline loops: CDR1 KGHSH, CDR2 LQKENI.

The rearrangement links TRBV18 to TRBJ1-2, with no clear D. This TCR derives from a woman between 40 and 50 years old who had recovered from COVID-19. The sample consisted of PBMCs or T cells enriched from blood (not recorded which). DNA for the CDR3: TGTGCCAGCTCACCCAGCCCGGCGGGCTATGGCTACACCTTC. It yields the protein CASSPSPAGYGYTF. Combining the CDR3 with reference TRBV18 and TRBJ1-2 gives the whole variable domain NAGVMQNPRHLVRRRGQEARLRCSPMKGHSHVYWYRQLPEEGLKFMVYLQKENIIDESGMPKERFSAEFPKEGPSILRIQQVVRGDSAAYFCASSPSPAGYGYTFGSGTRLTVV.